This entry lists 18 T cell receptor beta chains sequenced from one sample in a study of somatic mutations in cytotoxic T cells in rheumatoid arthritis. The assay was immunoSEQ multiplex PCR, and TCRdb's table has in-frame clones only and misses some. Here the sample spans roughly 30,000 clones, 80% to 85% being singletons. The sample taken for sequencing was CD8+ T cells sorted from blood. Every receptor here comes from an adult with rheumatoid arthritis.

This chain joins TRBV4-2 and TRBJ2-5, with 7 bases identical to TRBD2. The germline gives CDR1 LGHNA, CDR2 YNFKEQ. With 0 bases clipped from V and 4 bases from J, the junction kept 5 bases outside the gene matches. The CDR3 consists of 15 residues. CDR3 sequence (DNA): TGTGCCAGCAGCCAAGAAGCGGGATCAGGAGAGACCCAGTACTTC. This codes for CASSQEAGSGETQYF.

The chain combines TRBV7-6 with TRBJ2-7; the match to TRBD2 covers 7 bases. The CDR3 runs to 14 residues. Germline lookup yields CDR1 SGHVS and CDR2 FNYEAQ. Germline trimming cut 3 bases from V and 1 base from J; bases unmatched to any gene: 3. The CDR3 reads CASSFKAGSYEQYF. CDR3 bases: TGTGCCAGCAGCTTTAAAGCGGGGTCCTACGAGCAGTACTTC.

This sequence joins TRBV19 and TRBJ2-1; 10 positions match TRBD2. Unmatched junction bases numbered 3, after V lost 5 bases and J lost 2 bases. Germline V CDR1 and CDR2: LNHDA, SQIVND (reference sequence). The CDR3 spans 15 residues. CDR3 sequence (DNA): TGTGCCAGTAGTCCGAGCGGGGGGGCCTACAATGAGCAGTTCTTC. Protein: CASSPSGGAYNEQFF.

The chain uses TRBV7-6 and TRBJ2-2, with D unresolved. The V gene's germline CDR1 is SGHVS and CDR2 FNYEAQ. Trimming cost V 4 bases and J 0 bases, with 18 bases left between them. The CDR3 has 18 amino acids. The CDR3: CASSWQTNTYANTGELFF. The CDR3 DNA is TGTGCCAGCAGCTGGCAAACAAACACCTACGCGAACACCGGGGAGCTGTTTTTT.

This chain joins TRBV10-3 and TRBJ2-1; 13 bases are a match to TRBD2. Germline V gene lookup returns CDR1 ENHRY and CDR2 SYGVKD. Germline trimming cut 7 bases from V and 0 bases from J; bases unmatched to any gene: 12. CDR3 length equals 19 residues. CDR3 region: CAIKGGRTSGSGSYNEQFF. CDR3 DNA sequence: TGTGCCATCAAGGGCGGACGGACTAGCGGGAGTGGCTCCTACAATGAGCAGTTCTTC.

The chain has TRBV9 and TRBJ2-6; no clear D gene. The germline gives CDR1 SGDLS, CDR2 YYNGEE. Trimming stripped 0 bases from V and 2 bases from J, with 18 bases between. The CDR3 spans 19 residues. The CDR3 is CASSVGGRDLTTGANVLTF. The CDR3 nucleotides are TGTGCCAGCAGCGTAGGTGGAAGGGATTTAACAACTGGGGCCAACGTCCTGACTTTC.

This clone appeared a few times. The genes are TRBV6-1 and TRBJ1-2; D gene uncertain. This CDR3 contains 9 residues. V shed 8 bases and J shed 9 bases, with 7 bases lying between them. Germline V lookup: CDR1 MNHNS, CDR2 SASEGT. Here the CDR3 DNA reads TGTGCCAGCCTCCCCAGCTACACCTTC. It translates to CASLPSYTF.

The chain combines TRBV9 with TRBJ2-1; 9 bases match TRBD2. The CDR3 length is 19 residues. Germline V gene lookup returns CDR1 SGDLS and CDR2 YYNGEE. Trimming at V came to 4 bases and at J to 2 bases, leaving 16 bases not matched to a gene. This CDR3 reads CASSPSRRSGGLAYNEQFF. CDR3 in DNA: TGTGCCAGCAGCCCCTCGCGACGGAGCGGGGGGTTGGCCTACAATGAGCAGTTCTTC.

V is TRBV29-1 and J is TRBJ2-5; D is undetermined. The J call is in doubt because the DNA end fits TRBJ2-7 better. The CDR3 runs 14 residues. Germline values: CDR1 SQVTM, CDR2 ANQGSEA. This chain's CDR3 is CSVEDRGSSYEQYF. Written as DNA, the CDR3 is TGCAGCGTTGAAGATCGCGGCAGCTCCTACGAGCAGTACTTC.

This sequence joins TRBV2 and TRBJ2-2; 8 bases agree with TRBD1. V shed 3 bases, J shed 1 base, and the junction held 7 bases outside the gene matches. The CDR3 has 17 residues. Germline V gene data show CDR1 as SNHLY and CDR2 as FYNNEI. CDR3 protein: CASSEPGQEMNTGELFF. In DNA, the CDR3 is TGTGCCAGCAGTGAGCCGGGACAGGAGATGAACACCGGGGAGCTGTTTTTT.

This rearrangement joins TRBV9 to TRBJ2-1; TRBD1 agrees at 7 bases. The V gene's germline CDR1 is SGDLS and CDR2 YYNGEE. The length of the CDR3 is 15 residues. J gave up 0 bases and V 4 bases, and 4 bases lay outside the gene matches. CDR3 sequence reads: CASSSGTDSYNEQFF. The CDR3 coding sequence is TGTGCCAGCAGCTCCGGGACAGACTCCTACAATGAGCAGTTCTTC. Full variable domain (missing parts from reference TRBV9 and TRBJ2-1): DSGVTQTPKHLITATGQRVTLRCSPRSGDLSVYWYQQSLDQGLQFLIQYYNGEERAKGNILERFSAQQFPDLHSELNLSSLELGDSALYFCASSSGTDSYNEQFFGPGTRLTVL.

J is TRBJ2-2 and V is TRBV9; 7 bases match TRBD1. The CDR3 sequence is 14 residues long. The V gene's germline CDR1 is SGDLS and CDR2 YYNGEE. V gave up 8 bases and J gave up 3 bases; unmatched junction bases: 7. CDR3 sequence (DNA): TGTGCCAGTGGGATGGGACAGTACACCGGGGAGCTGTTTTTT. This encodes CASGMGQYTGELFF.

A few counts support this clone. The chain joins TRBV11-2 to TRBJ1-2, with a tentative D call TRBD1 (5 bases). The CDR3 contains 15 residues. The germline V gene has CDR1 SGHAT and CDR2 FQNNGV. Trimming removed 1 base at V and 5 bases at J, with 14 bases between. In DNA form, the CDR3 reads TGTGCCAGCAGCTTAGGTCCCCAGGGAGGATATGGCTACACCTTC. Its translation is CASSLGPQGGYGYTF.

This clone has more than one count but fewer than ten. The CDR3 sequence is CSVGLAGDYNEQFF. In nucleotides, the CDR3 is TGCAGCGTTGGACTAGCGGGGGACTACAATGAGCAGTTCTTC. V is TRBV29-1 and J is TRBJ2-1, with 12 bases matching TRBD2. After removal of 4 bases from V and 3 bases from J, the junction contained 1 base not matched to a gene. There are 14 residues in the CDR3. The germline CDR1 and CDR2 sequences are SQVTM and ANQGSEA.

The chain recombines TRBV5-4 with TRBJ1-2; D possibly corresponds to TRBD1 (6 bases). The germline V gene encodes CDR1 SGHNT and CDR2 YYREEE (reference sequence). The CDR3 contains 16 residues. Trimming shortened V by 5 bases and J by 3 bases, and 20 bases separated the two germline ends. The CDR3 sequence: CASSFAAIRQDYGYTF. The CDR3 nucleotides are TGTGCCAGCAGTTTCGCGGCCATACGACAGGACTATGGCTACACCTTC.

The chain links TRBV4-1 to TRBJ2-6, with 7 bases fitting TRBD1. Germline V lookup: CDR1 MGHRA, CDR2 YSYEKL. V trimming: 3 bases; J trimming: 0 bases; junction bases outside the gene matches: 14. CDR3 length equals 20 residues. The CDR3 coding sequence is TGCGCCAGCAGCCACCCCGCTGGACAGGAAATAAACTCTGGGGCCAACGTCCTGACTTTC. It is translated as CASSHPAGQEINSGANVLTF.

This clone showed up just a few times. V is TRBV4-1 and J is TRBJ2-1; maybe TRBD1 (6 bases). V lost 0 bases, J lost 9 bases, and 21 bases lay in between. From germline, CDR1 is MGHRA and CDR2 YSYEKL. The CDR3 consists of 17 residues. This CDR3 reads CASSQEVRMGASREQFF. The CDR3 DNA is TGCGCCAGCAGCCAAGAAGTAAGGATGGGGGCATCCCGTGAGCAGTTCTTC.

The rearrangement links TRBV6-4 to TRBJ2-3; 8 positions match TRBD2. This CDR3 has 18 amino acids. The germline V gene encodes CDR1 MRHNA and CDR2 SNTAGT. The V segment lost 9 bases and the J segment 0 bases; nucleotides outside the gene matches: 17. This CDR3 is CARGLAGKRPNSTDTQYF. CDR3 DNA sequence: TGTGCCAGGGGGTTAGCGGGAAAACGCCCCAATAGCACAGATACGCAGTATTTT.